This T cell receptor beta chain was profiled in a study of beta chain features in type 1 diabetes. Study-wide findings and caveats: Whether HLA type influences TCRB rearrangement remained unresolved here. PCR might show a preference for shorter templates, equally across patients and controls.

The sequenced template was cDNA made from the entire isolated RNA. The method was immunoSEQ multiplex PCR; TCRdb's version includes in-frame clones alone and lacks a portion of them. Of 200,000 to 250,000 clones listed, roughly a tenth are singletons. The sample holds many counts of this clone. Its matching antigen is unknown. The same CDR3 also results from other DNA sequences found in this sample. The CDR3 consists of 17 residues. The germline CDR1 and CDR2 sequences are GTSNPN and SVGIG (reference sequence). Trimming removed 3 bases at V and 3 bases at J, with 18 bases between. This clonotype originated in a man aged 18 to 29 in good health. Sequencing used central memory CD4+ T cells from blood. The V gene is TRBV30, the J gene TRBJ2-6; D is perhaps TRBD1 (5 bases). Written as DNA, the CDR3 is TGTGCCTGGAGAAGGGGTCGGACCGGCCGTGGGGCCAACGTCCTGACTTTC. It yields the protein CAWRRGRTGRGANVLTF.